This is a list of T cell receptor beta chains from one sample in a study of blood T cell repertoires in COVID-19. The method was immunoSEQ multiplex PCR; TCRdb's version includes in-frame clones alone and lacks a portion of them. The repertoire includes approximately 53,000 clones, 85% to 90% of them detected once, and roughly a quarter sits in the top ten. Material for sequencing was peripheral blood. These receptor sequences come from a human donor in a cohort sampled during active COVID-19. CDR3s include the opening cysteine and the closing phenylalanine or tryptophan. The D gene is left open where the match is weak. Only some rows state a clone size, as once, few, many or a class for expanded clones.

j_gene,d_gene,v_gene,abundance,len,CDR3nt,CDR3aa
TRBJ1-2,TRBD1,TRBV7-6,-,14,TGTGCCAGCAGCTTACAGCAGGGGGGCTATGGCTACACCTTC,CASSLQQGGYGYTF
TRBJ1-4,-,TRBV7-6,once,16,TGTGCCAGCAGCTTACGCAGGCAGGACTCTAATGAAAAACTGTTTTTT,CASSLRRQDSNEKLFF
TRBJ2-1,-,TRBV13,once,17,TGTGCCAGCAGCTCGGGGGGCCCTGGTAGTTCCTACAATGAGCAGTTCTTC,CASSSGGPGSSYNEQFF
TRBJ1-1,TRBD1,TRBV27,-,14,TGTGCCAGCAGGATACAGGGGCCGAACACTGAAGCTTTCTTT,CASRIQGPNTEAFF
TRBJ2-2,TRBD2,TRBV3-1/TRBV3-2,-,16,TGTGCCAGCAGCCCCGGTGGAGCGGGAGATGCCGGGGAGCTGTTTTTT,CASSPGGAGDAGELFF
TRBJ2-1,-,TRBV19,-,14,TGTGCCAGTAGCGAGACCGGGTCCTACAATGAGCAGTTCTTC,CASSETGSYNEQFF
TRBJ2-7,TRBD1,TRBV6-1,-,17,TGTGCCAGCAGTGACGCCCGGACAGGGGGCTGGAGCTACGAGCAGTACTTC,CASSDARTGGWSYEQYF
TRBJ2-7,TRBD2,TRBV15,-,15,TGTGCCACCAGCAGAGAAGGCGGGGGGGCGAGAGAGCAGTACTTC,CATSREGGGAREQYF
TRBJ2-7,TRBD2,TRBV4-1,-,16,TGCGCCAGCAGCCCCATTAGCGGGGGCCTATCCTACGAGCAGTACTTC,CASSPISGGLSYEQYF
TRBJ2-3,-,TRBV27,-,11,TGTGCCAGCAGTTTTGGGCGCGCGCAGTATTTT,CASSFGRAQYF
TRBJ1-2,TRBD1,TRBV19,-,14,TGTGCCAGTAGGGGATCGGGACAGGCCCTCTTCTACACCTTC,CASRGSGQALFYTF
TRBJ1-2,TRBD1,TRBV5-4,-,14,TGTGCCAGCAGCCGCCAGGGACAGGGATGGGGCTACACCTTC,CASSRQGQGWGYTF
TRBJ2-2,TRBD2,TRBV6-5,-,13,TGTGCCAGCGGGGGAGGGATAACCGGGGAGCTGTTTTTT,CASGGGITGELFF
TRBJ2-1,TRBD1,TRBV24-1,once,15,TGTGCCACCAGTCCCGAACAGGGGGCCTACAATGAGCAGTTCTTC,CATSPEQGAYNEQFF
TRBJ2-3,TRBD2,TRBV6-2/TRBV6-3,-,15,TGTGCCAGCAGTAACCCCGGGACTAGTCTCTTAGTGCAGTATTTT,CASSNPGTSLLVQYF
TRBJ2-6,-,TRBV27,-,16,TGTGCCAGCAGTTTACAGGGGGGCGCTGGGGCCAACGTCCTGACTTTC,CASSLQGGAGANVLTF
TRBJ1-2,-,TRBV6-5,-,12,TGTGCCAGCACACCAGATAACTATGGCTACACCTTC,CASTPDNYGYTF
TRBJ2-5,-,TRBV7-3,-,13,TGTGCCAGCTCCCGAGGACAGCAAGAGACCCAGTACTTC,CASSRGQQETQYF
TRBJ1-5,TRBD1,TRBV19,-,15,TGTGCCAGTAGTACTGACAGGGGGATCAATCAGCCCCAGCATTTT,CASSTDRGINQPQHF
TRBJ2-7,-,TRBV29-1,-,10,TGCAGCGTGTGGGGCCCCGAGCAGTACTTC,CSVWGPEQYF
TRBJ2-1,TRBD2,TRBV4-2,-,16,TGTGCCAGCAGCCCAGCGGGCGGGAGCTCCTACAATGAGCAGTTCTTC,CASSPAGGSSYNEQFF
TRBJ1-2,TRBD1,TRBV29-1,-,13,TGCAGCGCTCGAACCGGGACAGAAGATGGCTACACCTTC,CSARTGTEDGYTF
TRBJ1-4,-,TRBV3-1/TRBV3-2,-,16,TGTGCCAGCAGCCCGAGGGGAGGATCAACTAATGAAAAACTGTTTTTT,CASSPRGGSTNEKLFF
TRBJ2-2,-,TRBV14,-,15,TGTGCCAGCAGGCCGGGACATAGGAACACCGGGGAGCTGTTTTTT,CASRPGHRNTGELFF
TRBJ2-5,-,TRBV7-9,-,13,TGTGCCAGCAGCTTAGATCTTGAAGAGACCCAGTACTTC,CASSLDLEETQYF
TRBJ1-1,-,TRBV3-1/TRBV3-2,-,16,TGTGCCAGCAGCCAAGGGCTGAGTCCAGGGAACACTGAAGCTTTCTTT,CASSQGLSPGNTEAFF
TRBJ1-2,-,TRBV5-1,-,12,TGCGCCAGCAGCTTAGACAGCTATGGCTACACCTTC,CASSLDSYGYTF
TRBJ1-3,TRBD1,TRBV6-6,-,14,TGTGCCAGCAGTCCGGACAGGGCTGGAAACACCATATATTTT,CASSPDRAGNTIYF
TRBJ2-1,TRBD2,TRBV6-5,-,15,TGTGCCAGCCTTGGCCGCGGGAGGGTGGGCAATGAGCAGTTCTTC,CASLGRGRVGNEQFF
TRBJ2-3,TRBD2,TRBV7-3,-,20,TGTGCCAGCAGCTTACGGAGGGGAGCGGGAGTGGGGAGTGGCACAGATACGCAGTATTTT,CASSLRRGAGVGSGTDTQYF
TRBJ2-2,-,TRBV27,-,13,TGTGCCAGCAGTTTAAAGCGGACCGGGGAGCTGTTTTTT,CASSLKRTGELFF
TRBJ1-1,-,TRBV10-1,once,13,TGCGCCAGCAGTTCCCCGGGGAACACTGAAGCTTTCTTT,CASSSPGNTEAFF
TRBJ2-3,TRBD1,TRBV7-6,-,16,TGTGCCAGCAGCCCCGGACAGGGGGGTGTCACAGATACGCAGTATTTT,CASSPGQGGVTDTQYF
TRBJ2-2,TRBD2,TRBV6-5,-,15,TGTGCCAGCAGTTCACTAGCGGGAGGATCCGGGGAGCTGTTTTTT,CASSSLAGGSGELFF
TRBJ2-7,-,TRBV23-1,-,15,TGCGCCAGCAGTCAGAGGAGGGGGCTCGGAGACGAGCAGTACTTC,CASSQRRGLGDEQYF
TRBJ2-5,-,TRBV5-4,-,16,TGTGCCAGCAGCTCGAGGGCGATTCAGTACCAAGAGACCCAGTACTTC,CASSSRAIQYQETQYF
TRBJ1-6,-,TRBV9,-,14,TGTGCCAGCAGCTCGAGGGCCACGGGGTCACCCCTCCACTTT,CASSSRATGSPLHF
TRBJ2-5,TRBD2,TRBV6-2/TRBV6-3,-,16,TGTGCCAGCAGTTACTCCACTAGCGGGAGACCAGAGACCCAGTACTTC,CASSYSTSGRPETQYF
TRBJ2-3,TRBD1,TRBV11-3,-,16,TGTGCCAGCAGCTTAGGCAGGGGGCGCCCCCCAGATACGCAGTATTTT,CASSLGRGRPPDTQYF
TRBJ1-1,-,TRBV2,-,12,TGTGCCAGCAGCTATACGAACACTGAAGCTTTCTTT,CASSYTNTEAFF
TRBJ1-5,-,TRBV6-5,once,14,TGTGCCAGCAGTCCCCTAGGGGAGGTTCAGCCCCAGCATTTT,CASSPLGEVQPQHF
TRBJ1-3,-,TRBV9,-,17,TGTGCCAGCAGCGTAGGCGGGACGGATACTTCTGGAAACACCATATATTTT,CASSVGGTDTSGNTIYF
TRBJ1-2,TRBD1,TRBV7-9,-,13,TGTGCCAGCATCGGGACAGATCTATATGGCTACACCTTC,CASIGTDLYGYTF
TRBJ2-1,TRBD2,TRBV6-2/TRBV6-3,-,18,TGTGCCAGCAGTTACGGAGGCGGGGGGACTACCTTCCCCAATGAGCAGTTCTTC,CASSYGGGGTTFPNEQFF
TRBJ1-1,-,TRBV3-1/TRBV3-2,-,18,TGTGCCAGCAGCCAAGATGGGCAGGGGTATCGGAAAGACACTGAAGCTTTCTTT,CASSQDGQGYRKDTEAFF
TRBJ1-3,-,TRBV9,-,16,TGTGCCAGCAGCGTAGGGAGAGGATCATTTGGAAACACCATATATTTT,CASSVGRGSFGNTIYF
TRBJ1-5,TRBD1,TRBV18,few,15,TGTGCCAGCTCACCAGCGACAGGGGCAAATCAGCCCCAGCATTTT,CASSPATGANQPQHF